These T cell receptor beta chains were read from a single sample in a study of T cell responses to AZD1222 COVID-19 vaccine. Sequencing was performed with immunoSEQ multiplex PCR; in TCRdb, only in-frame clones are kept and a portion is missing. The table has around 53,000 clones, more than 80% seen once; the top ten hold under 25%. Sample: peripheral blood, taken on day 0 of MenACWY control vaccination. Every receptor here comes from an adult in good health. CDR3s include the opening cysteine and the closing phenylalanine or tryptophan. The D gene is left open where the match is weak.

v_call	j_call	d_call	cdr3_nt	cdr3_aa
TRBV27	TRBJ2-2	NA	TGTGCCAGCAGTTTTGGGGGAGCCACCGGGGAGCTGTTTTTT	CASSFGGATGELFF
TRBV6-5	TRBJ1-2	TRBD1	TGTGCCAGCAGTCCCTTCGGACAGGACGGGAAGGGTTACACCTTC	CASSPFGQDGKGYTF
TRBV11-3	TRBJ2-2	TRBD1	TGTGCCAGCAGAGGGGGCCCCGGGGAGCTGTTTTTT	CASRGGPGELFF
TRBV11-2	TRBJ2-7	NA	TGTGCCAGCAGCCTCTTGAGTCCGGTACAGGGTTCCGACGAGCAGTACTTC	CASSLLSPVQGSDEQYF
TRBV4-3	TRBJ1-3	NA	TGCGCCAGCAGCCAAGATCTACAGAAGGCTGGAAACACCATATATTTT	CASSQDLQKAGNTIYF
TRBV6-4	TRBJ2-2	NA	TGTGCCAGCAGTGACTCAGGGGGGGACACCGGGGAGCTGTTTTTT	CASSDSGGDTGELFF
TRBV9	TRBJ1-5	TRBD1	TGTGCCAGCAGCCCCAGCTCGGGACAGGGAACTCAGCCCCAGCATTTT	CASSPSSGQGTQPQHF
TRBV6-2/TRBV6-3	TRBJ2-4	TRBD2	TGTGCCAGCAGTTTACCCGGCGGGACCAGCGGGAGGGGGAACATTCAGTACTTC	CASSLPGGTSGRGNIQYF
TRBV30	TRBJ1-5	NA	TGTGCCTGGACCCAAGGGGGGAGTGGCAATCAGCCCCAGCATTTT	CAWTQGGSGNQPQHF
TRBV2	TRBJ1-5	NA	TGTGCCAGCAGTGCCGTCGGGAGCCCCAATCAGCCCCAGCATTTT	CASSAVGSPNQPQHF